The next 10 T cell receptor beta chains were all read from a single sample in a study of vaccination and CD4 T cells after COVID-19. The treatment is: approximately 11-day PBMC culture with coronavirus spike peptide pools or control peptides (ViraFEST assay). An Oncomine TCR Beta short-read assay was used to sequence the DNA from cultured CD4+ T cells. Using its own MiXCR run on the PCR reads, TCRdb lists one record per CDR3 protein. The data hold roughly 9,400 distinct CDR3 sequences, with over 60% observed a single time. These receptors' antigens are unknown. Sequencing used CD4+ T cells from blood, cultured in vitro. The source is a human donor who had recovered from COVID-19.

The genes are TRBV20-1 and TRBJ1-6; D is perhaps TRBD1 (6 bases). The CDR3 runs 15 residues. V shed 5 bases and J shed 4 bases, with 15 bases lying between them. Germline-derived CDR1 and CDR2 are DFQATT and SNEGSKA (reference sequence). The CDR3 nucleotides are TGCAGTGCTGACGAAGGACAGCAATATAATTCACCCCTCCACTTT. Amino acid sequence: CSADEGQQYNSPLHF.

V gene TRBV11-2 combines with J gene TRBJ1-2, with 8 bases aligning to TRBD1. The CDR3 extends over 14 amino acids. V trimming: 5 bases; J trimming: 8 bases; junction bases outside the gene matches: 10. CDR1 SGHAT and CDR2 FQNNGV come from the germline V gene. The CDR3 region has the DNA TGTGCCAGCAGCGCAAACAGGGGGACAAGGGGCTACACCTTC. Its translation: CASSANRGTRGYTF.

This clonotype is labeled as medium-sized. The chain employs TRBV14 and TRBJ2-3, with D possibly matching TRBD2 (5 bases). Germline-derived CDR1 and CDR2 are SGHDN and FVKESK. This CDR3 contains 15 residues. The germline V and J ends were trimmed by 4 bases and 3 bases, with 14 bases remaining between them. Here the CDR3 reads CASSPGLAGTDTQYF. CDR3 nucleotides: TGTGCCAGCAGCCCCGGGCTAGCTGGTACAGATACGCAGTATTTT.

This clonotype showed up just a few times. The V call is TRBV20-1, the J call TRBJ2-3; weak D call: TRBD2 (5 bases). Deletions cut 0 bases from V and 0 bases from J, with 13 bases between. The CDR3 loop spans 16 amino acids. Germline V CDR1 and CDR2: DFQATT, SNEGSKA (reference sequence). In nucleotides, the CDR3 is TGCAGTGCTAGAGATCTAGAGGGAGTTAGCACAGATACGCAGTATTTT. It codes for CSARDLEGVSTDTQYF.

The chain carries TRBV28 and TRBJ2-5; 9 bases are a match to TRBD2. V lost 5 bases, J lost 4 bases, and 14 bases stayed unmatched. CDR1 MDHEN and CDR2 SYDVKM come from the germline V gene. CDR3 length equals 17 residues. The CDR3 loop is CASSAGGVPGHGETQYF. The CDR3 region has the DNA TGTGCCAGCAGTGCGGGGGGGGTGCCTGGACACGGAGAGACCCAGTACTTC.

The chain carries TRBV20-1 and TRBJ1-6; D gene unclear. The length of the CDR3 is 13 residues. Trimming stripped 3 bases from V and 5 bases from J, with 8 bases between. Per the germline V gene, CDR1 is DFQATT and CDR2 is SNEGSKA (reference sequence). The CDR3 loop is CSASWQDNSPLHF. DNA for the CDR3: TGCAGTGCTAGCTGGCAGGATAATTCACCCCTCCACTTT.

J is TRBJ2-1 and V is TRBV18; no definite D call. Germline V gene lookup returns CDR1 KGHSH and CDR2 LQKENI. The V end lost 1 base, the J end lost 0 bases, and 7 bases lay between the germline ends. The CDR3 contains 15 residues. The DNA for the CDR3 is TGTGCCAGCTCACCACTGTCGAGCTCCTACAATGAGCAGTTCTTC. It encodes CASSPLSSSYNEQFF.

V usage is TRBV7-2 and J usage is TRBJ2-1, with 12 positions matching TRBD2. The V segment lost 5 bases and the J segment 14 bases; nucleotides outside the gene matches: 13. Germline CDR1 is SGHTA and CDR2 is FQGNSA. The length of the CDR3 is 15 residues. The CDR3 region has the DNA TGTGCCAGCAGCAGCAGGACTAGCGGGATACGGAGGGAGTTCTTC. It is translated as CASSSRTSGIRREFF.

In this sample, this clonotype turned up a few times. This rearrangement joins TRBV2 to TRBJ1-5; the D is unclear. This CDR3 has 13 residues. V was trimmed by 4 bases and J by 4 bases, leaving 8 bases between them. Germline V CDR1 and CDR2: SNHLY, FYNNEI. CDR3 bases: TGTGCCAGCAGTGTATCCATAAATCAGCCCCAGCATTTT. Protein: CASSVSINQPQHF.

Here the CDR3 reads CATSDFLSDTQYF. CDR3 nucleotides: TGTGCCACCAGTGATTTTTTATCAGATACGCAGTATTTT. J is TRBJ2-3 and V is TRBV24-1; D unresolved. The CDR3 has 13 residues. Looked up from germline, CDR1 is KGHDR and CDR2 is SFDVKD. Trimming left V 1 base short and J 4 bases short, with 5 bases between.